The 17 T cell receptor beta chains in this list originate from one sample, sequenced in a study of cytomegalovirus exposure and HLA in healthy donors. The PCR had 60 Vbeta and 13 Jbeta primers. Clones were sequenced by immunoSEQ multiplex PCR, and TCRdb holds only the in-frame ones, with some missing. This repertoire shows 100,000 to 150,000 clones, approximately 87% found once; its top ten account for 4% to 6.5%. Sequenced sample: PBMCs. All receptors derive from a woman in her twenties or thirties in good health and CMV-seronegative.

The CDR3 DNA is TGTGCCAGCAGCCTCGGGGGTGAGGGTGTCTACGAGCAGTACTTC. It specifies CASSLGGEGVYEQYF. V is TRBV9 and J is TRBJ2-7; tentative D call: TRBD2 (6 bases). The V gene's germline CDR1 is SGDLS and CDR2 YYNGEE. The CDR3 extends over 15 amino acids. Trimming removed 4 bases from V and 3 bases from J, with 17 bases in between.

The V gene is TRBV19, the J gene TRBJ2-7; D might be TRBD2 (6 bases). The CDR3 has 15 residues. Germline CDR1 reads LNHDA; CDR2 reads SQIVND (reference sequence). Trimming removed 4 bases from V and 5 bases from J, with 18 bases in between. The CDR3 reads CASSTRTGGIHEQYF. CDR3 DNA sequence: TGTGCCAGTAGTACCCGGACTGGGGGGATCCACGAGCAGTACTTC.

The rearrangement uses TRBV9 and TRBJ2-1, with 9 bases lining up with TRBD2. The germline gives CDR1 SGDLS, CDR2 YYNGEE. Trimming at V came to 0 bases and at J to 8 bases, leaving 6 bases not matched to a gene. This CDR3 has 15 amino acids. CDR3 DNA: TGTGCCAGCAGCGTAGTTGGCGGGGGGGCCGATGAGCAGTTCTTC. It yields the protein CASSVVGGGADEQFF.

The sample holds many counts of this clone. The V call is TRBV11-1, the J call TRBJ1-1, with D perhaps TRBD1 (6 bases). This CDR3 has 17 amino acids. The V gene lost 1 base and the J gene lost 5 bases, with 20 bases spanning the gap. Germline lookup yields CDR1 SGHAT and CDR2 FQDESV (reference sequence). The CDR3 nucleotides read TGTGCCAGCAGCTTAGTAATACAGGGAGTCGGAAAAACTGAAGCTTTCTTT. This codes for CASSLVIQGVGKTEAFF.

J is TRBJ2-7 and V is TRBV9; 10 nucleotides match TRBD1. The CDR3 covers 16 residues. The V and J ends lost 3 bases and 2 bases, in that order; junction bases with no gene match: 8. Germline-derived CDR1 and CDR2 are SGDLS and YYNGEE. CDR3 coding DNA: TGTGCCAGCAGCGGGGGGGGGACAGGGGATCCCTACGAGCAGTACTTC. It yields the protein CASSGGGTGDPYEQYF.

The chain uses TRBV10-3 and TRBJ2-6; possible D gene TRBD1, 5 bases. Trimming took off 2 bases at V and 0 bases at J, with 17 bases between the two ends. This CDR3 region has 19 residues. Germline V gene data show CDR1 as ENHRY and CDR2 as SYGVKD. The CDR3 sequence: CAISEVRPGLTSGANVLTF. The CDR3 region has the DNA TGTGCCATCAGTGAGGTTAGGCCAGGGCTTACCTCTGGGGCCAACGTCCTGACTTTC.

This clone was detected once. For the CDR3, the DNA is TGTGCCAGCAGTTCTTCTTTTATGGTGACAGGGGGCTTCGGAAACACCATATATTTT. Its translation: CASSSSFMVTGGFGNTIYF. V is TRBV28 and J is TRBJ1-3, with 10 bases fitting TRBD1. V dropped 4 bases and J dropped 4; count of bases not matched to a gene: 16. Germline V gene lookup returns CDR1 MDHEN and CDR2 SYDVKM. This CDR3 region has 19 residues.

This clone was seen a single time. This chain connects TRBV27 to TRBJ1-2; D is unresolved. The germline V and J ends were trimmed by 5 bases and 4 bases, with 11 bases remaining between them. The CDR3 length is 13 residues. In germline, CDR1 is MNHEY, CDR2 SMNVEV (reference sequence). CDR3 sequence (DNA): TGTGCCAGCAGTCCTACCGACACCTATGGCTACACCTTC. It specifies CASSPTDTYGYTF.

The chain has TRBV11-2 and TRBJ2-1; 12 bases match TRBD2. The germline V gene encodes CDR1 SGHAT and CDR2 FQNNGV. J was trimmed by 2 bases and V by 5 bases; bases with no gene match: 10. The CDR3 loop spans 18 amino acids. The CDR3 DNA is TGTGCCAGCAGCACCGGGACTAGCGGGTTTGGGGCCTACAATGAGCAGTTCTTC. Translation: CASSTGTSGFGAYNEQFF.

V gene TRBV7-8 combines with J gene TRBJ2-3; 7 nucleotides align to TRBD2. Germline loops: CDR1 SGHVS, CDR2 FQNEAQ. V lost 2 bases to trimming and J lost 1 base; unmatched junction nucleotides: 9. The length of the CDR3 is 17 residues. CDR3 in amino acids: CASSLRGGVYGTDTQYF. CDR3 nucleotides: TGTGCCAGCAGCTTACGGGGAGGGGTTTATGGCACAGATACGCAGTATTTT.

The CDR3 coding sequence is TGTGCCAGCAGCCCGATCAGGGGAAGGGGCTCCTACAATGAGCAGTTCTTC. It specifies CASSPIRGRGSYNEQFF. The rearrangement joins TRBV7-9 to TRBJ2-1; possibly TRBD1 for D (6 bases). V shed 5 bases and J shed 0 bases, with 17 bases lying between them. Per germline, CDR1 SEHNR and CDR2 FQNEAQ (reference sequence). This CDR3 is 17 amino acids long.

The chain couples TRBV5-4 to TRBJ1-2, with 7 bases matching TRBD1. This CDR3 is built from 17 residues. Trimming removed 4 bases from V and 4 bases from J; junction bases left unmatched: 16. CDR1 and CDR2 from the germline V gene are SGHNT and YYREEE (reference sequence). CDR3 protein: CASSRSRYDRVSYGYTF. The CDR3 DNA sequence: TGTGCCAGCAGCCGATCCCGCTATGACAGGGTAAGCTATGGCTACACCTTC.

V gene TRBV29-1 combines with J gene TRBJ1-5; 10 nucleotides line up with TRBD1. V shed 6 bases and J 6 bases; nucleotides not matched to a gene: 5. The CDR3 totals 13 residues. Germline V gene data show CDR1 as SQVTM and CDR2 as ANQGSEA. CDR3 in amino acids: CSVRQGAGQPQHF. Written as DNA, the CDR3 is TGCAGCGTGAGACAGGGGGCTGGTCAGCCCCAGCATTTT.

The CDR3 sequence is CASSQDWTGSSYGYTF. CDR3 bases: TGTGCCAGCAGCCAAGATTGGACAGGGAGCTCCTATGGCTACACCTTC. V usage is TRBV4-2 and J usage is TRBJ1-2; 8 bases are a match to TRBD1. V gave up 0 bases and J gave up 4 bases; unmatched junction bases: 7. Germline V gene lookup returns CDR1 LGHNA and CDR2 YNFKEQ. There are 16 residues in the CDR3.

CDR3 in DNA: TGTGCCAGCAGCTTCCTACAAGAGACCCAGTACTTC. Its translation: CASSFLQETQYF. This chain uses TRBV5-6 with TRBJ2-5, with D uncertain. V was trimmed by 2 bases and J by 2 bases, leaving 4 bases between them. This CDR3 is built from 12 residues. The germline gives CDR1 SGHDT, CDR2 YYEEEE. Combining the CDR3 with reference TRBV5-6 and TRBJ2-5 gives the whole variable domain DAGVTQSPTHLIKTRGQQVTLRCSPKSGHDTVSWYQQALGQGPQFIFQYYEEEERQRGNFPDRFSGHQFPNYSSELNVNALLLGDSALYLCASSFLQETQYFGPGTRLLVL.

V and J are TRBV30 and TRBJ2-1, with D hard to call. This CDR3 is 12 amino acids long. Germline V CDR1 and CDR2: GTSNPN, SVGIG (reference sequence). V gave up 3 bases and J gave up 9 bases, with 12 bases separating them. CDR3 nucleotides: TGTGCCTGGAGCCGTGACTCCCGTGAGCAGTTCTTC. This translates into CAWSRDSREQFF.

The chain recombines TRBV5-1 with TRBJ2-5; 11 bases fit TRBD2. The germline V gene encodes CDR1 SGHRS and CDR2 YFSETQ. This CDR3 contains 16 residues. V gave up 0 bases and J gave up 5 bases; unmatched junction bases: 6. CDR3 DNA: TGCGCCAGCAGCTTGGGAGATAGCGGGAGGGACGAGACCCAGTACTTC. Translation: CASSLGDSGRDETQYF. Looking up the rest from reference TRBV5-1 and TRBJ2-5 gives the full variable domain: KAGVTQTPRYLIKTRGQQVTLSCSPISGHRSVSWYQQTPGQGLQFLFEYFSETQRNKGNFPGRFSGRQFSNSRSEMNVSTLELGDSALYLCASSLGDSGRDETQYFGPGTRLLVL.